This T cell receptor beta chain originates from a study of blood T cell repertoires in COVID-19. Germline-derived CDR1 and CDR2 are SGHVS and FQNEAQ. V lost 0 bases, J lost 1 base, and 4 bases stayed unmatched. The CDR3 runs to 18 residues. A note on this clone: Different DNA sequences within this sample yield the same CDR3.

As originally analysed: Reference gene primer amplification gave estimated nucleated cell counts. Sequencing was performed with immunoSEQ multiplex PCR; in TCRdb, only in-frame clones are kept and a portion is missing. D and trimming come from the DNA, and the V and J calls and clone size come from that table. The sample lists some 180,000 clones, approximately 80% occurring once. Adults between roughly 18 and 95 years of age took part from 20 to 25 US areas. Assignments of participants to cohorts depended upon their own reported clinical history. During the 2 weeks before they entered the study, exposed participants had met someone with a PCR-confirmed or clinician-diagnosed COVID-19 case.

Sequencing input: PBMCs or T cells enriched from blood (not recorded which). The rearrangement links TRBV7-8 to TRBJ2-1; 12 bases agree with TRBD2. The receptor was derived from a man aged 55 to 70 who had been exposed to COVID-19. This CDR3 is CASSLAWLAGGSYNEQFF. The CDR3 nucleotides read TGTGCCAGCAGCTTAGCGTGGCTAGCGGGAGGGTCCTACAATGAGCAGTTCTTC.